This T cell receptor (beta chain) was profiled in a study of early T cells in non-severe SARS-CoV-2 infection. On the study more broadly: Sequencing targeted bulk RNA from unsorted whole blood, leaving chains unpaired.

Trimming took 6 bases from V and 3 from J; bases not matched to a gene: 2. There are 13 residues in the CDR3. Germline-derived CDR1 and CDR2 are WSHSY and SAAADI. Using its own MiXCR run on the 5' RACE reads, TCRdb lists one record per CDR3 protein. The sample lists some 30,000 distinct CDR3 sequences, roughly 3.9% occurring once. In its sample, this clonotype was seen many times. The sample comprised whole blood. The clonotype originates from an adult who was a healthcare worker with PCR-confirmed SARS-CoV-2 infection or an uninfected control (not recorded which). J is TRBJ2-1 and V is TRBV10-2, with TRBD2 identical over 7 bases. In DNA, the CDR3 is TGCGCCAGCAGGCGGGACTACTACAATGAGCAGTTCTTC. This encodes CASRRDYYNEQFF.